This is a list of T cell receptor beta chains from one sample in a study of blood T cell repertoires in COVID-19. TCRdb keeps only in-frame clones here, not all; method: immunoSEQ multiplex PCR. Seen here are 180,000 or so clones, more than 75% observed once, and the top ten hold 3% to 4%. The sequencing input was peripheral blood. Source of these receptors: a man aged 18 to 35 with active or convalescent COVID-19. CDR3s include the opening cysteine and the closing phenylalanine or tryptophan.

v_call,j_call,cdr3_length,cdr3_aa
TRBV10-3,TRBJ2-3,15,CAMAGTSGSADTQYF
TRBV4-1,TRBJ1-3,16,CASSQLIPSSGNTIYF
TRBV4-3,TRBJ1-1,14,CASSQDGPDTEAFF
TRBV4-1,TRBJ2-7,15,CASSHATSGFYEQYF
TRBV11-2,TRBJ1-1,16,CASSLGGAKKWAEAFF
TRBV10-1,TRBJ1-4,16,CASSETSGATNEKLFF
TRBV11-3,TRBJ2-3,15,CASSAPGGATDTQYF
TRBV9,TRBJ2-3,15,CASTSSGGYTDTQYF
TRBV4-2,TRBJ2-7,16,CASSQGGLAGKYEQYF
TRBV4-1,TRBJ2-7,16,CASSQESSGRAYEQYF
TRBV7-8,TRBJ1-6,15,CASSLAGLSNSPLHF
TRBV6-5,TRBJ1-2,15,CASSYSTQGNYGYTF
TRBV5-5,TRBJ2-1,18,CASSLASGVRSSYNEQFF
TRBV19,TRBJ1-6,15,CASTDRASLDSPLHF
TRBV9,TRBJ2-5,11,CASSSEETQYF
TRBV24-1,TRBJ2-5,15,CATSNALAGAETQYF
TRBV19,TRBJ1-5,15,CASSPQDRLGQPQHF
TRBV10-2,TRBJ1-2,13,CASSVGLAYGYTF
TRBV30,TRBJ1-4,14,CAWREVPTNEKLFF
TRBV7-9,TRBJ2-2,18,CAGENSGRSFTGTGELFF
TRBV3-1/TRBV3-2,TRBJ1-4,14,CASSHSTIREKLFF
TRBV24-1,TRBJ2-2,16,CATGNPDSLRTGELFF
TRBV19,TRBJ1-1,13,CASSIQQGGEAFF
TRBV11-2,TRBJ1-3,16,CASSLTGFDSGNTIYF
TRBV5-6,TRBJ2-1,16,CASSSLGTSSYNEQFF
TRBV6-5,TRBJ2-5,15,CASSSPGQGQETQYF
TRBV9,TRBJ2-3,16,CASSASSGSRADTQYF
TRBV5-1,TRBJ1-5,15,CASSSTGVMGQPQHF
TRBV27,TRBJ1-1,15,CASSSGTGFNTEAFF
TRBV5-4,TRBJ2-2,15,CASRLDRANTGELFF
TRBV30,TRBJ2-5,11,CAWSVAETQYF
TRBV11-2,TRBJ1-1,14,CASSLDPSAGKAFF
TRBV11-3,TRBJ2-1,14,CASTGDSWANEQFF
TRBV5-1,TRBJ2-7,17,CASSPAVLARSSYEQYF
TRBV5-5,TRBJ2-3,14,CASSFQQGADTQYF
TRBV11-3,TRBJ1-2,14,CASSLGRTAYGYTF
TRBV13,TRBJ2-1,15,CASSATSGRSDEQFF
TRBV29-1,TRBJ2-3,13,CSVGDSPVDTQYF
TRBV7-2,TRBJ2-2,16,CASRNRAMGDTGELFF
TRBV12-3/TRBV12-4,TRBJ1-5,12,CASFRGNQPQHF
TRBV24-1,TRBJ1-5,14,CATSESQGNQPQHF
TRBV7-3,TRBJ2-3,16,CASSLRPSGSTDTQYF
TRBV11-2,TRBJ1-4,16,CASSLGAGGTNEKLFF
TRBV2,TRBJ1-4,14,CASSERSTNEKLFF
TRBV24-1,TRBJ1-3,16,CATSDGDSLSGNTIYF
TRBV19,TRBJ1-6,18,CASSIVKGRGDYNSPLHF
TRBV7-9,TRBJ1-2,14,CASSFTGANYGYTF
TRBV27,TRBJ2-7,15,CASSPRLTAPHEQYF
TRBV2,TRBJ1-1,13,CASTYTGDTEAFF
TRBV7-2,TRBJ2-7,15,CASSLRRGSSYEQYF
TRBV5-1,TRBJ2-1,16,CASSASLAGGYNEQFF
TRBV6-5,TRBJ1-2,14,CASSSDREDYGYTF
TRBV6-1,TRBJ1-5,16,CASSDDRDGGNQPQHF
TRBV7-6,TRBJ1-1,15,CASSPSWAPNTEAFF
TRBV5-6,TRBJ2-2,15,CASSSDRLLTGELFF